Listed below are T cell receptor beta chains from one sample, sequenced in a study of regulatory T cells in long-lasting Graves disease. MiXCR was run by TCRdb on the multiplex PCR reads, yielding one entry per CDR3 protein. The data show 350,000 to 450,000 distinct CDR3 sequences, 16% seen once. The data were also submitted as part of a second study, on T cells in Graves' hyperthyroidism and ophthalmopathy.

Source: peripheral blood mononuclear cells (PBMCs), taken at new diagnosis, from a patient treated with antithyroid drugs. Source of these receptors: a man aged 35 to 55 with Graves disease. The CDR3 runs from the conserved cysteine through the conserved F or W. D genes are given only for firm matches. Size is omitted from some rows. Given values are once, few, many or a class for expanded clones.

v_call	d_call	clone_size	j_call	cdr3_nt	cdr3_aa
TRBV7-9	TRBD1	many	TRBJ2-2	TGTGCCAGCAGCTTGTGCCGGGACAGACAGAACACCGGGGAGCTGTTTTTT	CASSLCRDRQNTGELFF
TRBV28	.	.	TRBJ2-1	TGTGCCAGCAGTTTATTGGGTGAGACCTACAATGAGCAGTTCTTC	CASSLLGETYNEQFF
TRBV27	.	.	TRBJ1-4	TGTGCCAGCACCGACATGAGGTCGGGTGAAAAACTGTTTTTT	CASTDMRSGEKLFF
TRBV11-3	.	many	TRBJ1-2	TGTGCCAGCAGCCTAGTTGGAGGGCTTGGCTACACCTTC	CASSLVGGLGYTF
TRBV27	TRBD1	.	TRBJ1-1	TGTGCCAGCAAACGACAGGGGGCGGCGTTCACTGAAGCTTTCTTT	CASKRQGAAFTEAFF
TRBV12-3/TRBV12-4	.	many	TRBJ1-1	TGTGCCAGCAGTTTCTCGAATAGGGGCACTGAAGCTTTCTTT	CASSFSNRGTEAFF
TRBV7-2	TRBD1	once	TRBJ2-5	TGTGCCAGCAGCTTAAGGGGGCCGCAAGAGACCCATTACTTC	CASSLRGPQETHYF
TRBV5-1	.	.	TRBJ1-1	TGCGCCAGCAGCCGAGGTGGGGTGAACACTGAAGCTTTCTTT	CASSRGGVNTEAFF
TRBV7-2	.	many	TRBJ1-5	TGTGCCAGCAGCCGAGGAAGTTTGCCCCAGCATTTT	CASSRGSLPQHF
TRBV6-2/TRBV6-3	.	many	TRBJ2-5	TGTGCCAGCAGTGGGCGGGCGGGCCCTGGAGAGACCCAGTACTTC	CASSGRAGPGETQYF
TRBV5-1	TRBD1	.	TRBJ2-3	TGCGCCAGCAGCGCGACAGGGGGCGTCGGCACAGATACGCAGTATTTT	CASSATGGVGTDTQYF
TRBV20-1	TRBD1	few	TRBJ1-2	TGCAGTGCTAGGACAGGGGTTGGGGGCTACACCTTC	CSARTGVGGYTF
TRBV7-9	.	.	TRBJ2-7	TGTGCCAGCAGCTCGAGGGGCGCGGCCTCCTACGAGCAGTACTTC	CASSSRGAASYEQYF
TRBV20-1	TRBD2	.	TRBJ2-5	TGCAGTGCTAAGTGGGCTAGCGGGGGCCTGGAGACCCAGTACTTC	CSAKWASGGLETQYF
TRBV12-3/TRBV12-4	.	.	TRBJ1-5	TGTGCCAGCAGTACTCAGGATAGCAATCAGCCCCAGCATTTT	CASSTQDSNQPQHF
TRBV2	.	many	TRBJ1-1	TGTGCCAGCAGTGAAGGACGGAACACTGAAGCTTTCTTT	CASSEGRNTEAFF
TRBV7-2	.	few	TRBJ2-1	TGTGCCAGCAGGCTAAGGGTGGAGGGGCTAATCGATGAGCAGTTCTTC	CASRLRVEGLIDEQFF
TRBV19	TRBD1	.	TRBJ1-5	TGTGCCAGTAGTGCGGGACAGAGGAGGCTCAATCAGCCCCAGCATTTT	CASSAGQRRLNQPQHF
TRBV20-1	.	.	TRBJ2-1	TGCAGTGCTAGAGTGGACCTTACTAACAATGAGCAGTTCTTC	CSARVDLTNNEQFF
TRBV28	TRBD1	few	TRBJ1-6	TGTGCCAGCAGACAGTGGTCAGGGGGGGGTAATTCACCCCTCCACTTT	CASRQWSGGGNSPLHF
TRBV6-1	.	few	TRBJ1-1	TGTGCCAGCAAGGGGTTCACTGAAGCTTTCTTT	CASKGFTEAFF
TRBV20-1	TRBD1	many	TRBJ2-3	TGCAGTGCTGACCGGGACAGGGGGATTAAAGATACGCAGTATTTT	CSADRDRGIKDTQYF
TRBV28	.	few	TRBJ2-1	TGTGCCAGCCGTCCTTTCGGGGCGGGCGGTCGGAGTTACAATGAGCAGTTCTTC	CASRPFGAGGRSYNEQFF
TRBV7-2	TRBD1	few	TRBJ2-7	TGCGCCAGCAGCCAAGTCGGGACAGGGGGCTACGAGCAGTACTTC	CASSQVGTGGYEQYF
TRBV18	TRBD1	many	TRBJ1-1	TGTGCCAGCTCACCAATGATCCCGGACAGGGGACCTGAAGCTTTCTTT	CASSPMIPDRGPEAFF
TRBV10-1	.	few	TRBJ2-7	TGCGCCAGCAGTGAGAGCCACAGTCCCTACGAGCAGTACTTC	CASSESHSPYEQYF
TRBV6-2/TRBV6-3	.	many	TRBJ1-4	TGTGCCAGCAGTGATAGGACCGGACGTGAAAAACTGTTTTTT	CASSDRTGREKLFF
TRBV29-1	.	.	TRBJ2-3	TGCAGCCCGACTAGTTGGAATACAGATACGCAGTATTTT	CSPTSWNTDTQYF